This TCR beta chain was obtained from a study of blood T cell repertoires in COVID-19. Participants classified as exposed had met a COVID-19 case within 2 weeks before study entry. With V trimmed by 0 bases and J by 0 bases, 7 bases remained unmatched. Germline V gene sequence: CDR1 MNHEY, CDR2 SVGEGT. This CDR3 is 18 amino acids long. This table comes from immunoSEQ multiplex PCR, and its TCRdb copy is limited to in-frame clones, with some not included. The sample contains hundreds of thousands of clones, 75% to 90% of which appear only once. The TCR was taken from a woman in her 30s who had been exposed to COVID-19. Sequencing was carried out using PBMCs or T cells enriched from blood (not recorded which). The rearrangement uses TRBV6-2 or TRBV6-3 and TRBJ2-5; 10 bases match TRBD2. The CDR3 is CASSYSSGGAWYQETQYF. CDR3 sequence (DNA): TGTGCCAGCAGTTACTCAAGCGGGGGGGCCTGGTACCAAGAGACCCAGTACTTC.